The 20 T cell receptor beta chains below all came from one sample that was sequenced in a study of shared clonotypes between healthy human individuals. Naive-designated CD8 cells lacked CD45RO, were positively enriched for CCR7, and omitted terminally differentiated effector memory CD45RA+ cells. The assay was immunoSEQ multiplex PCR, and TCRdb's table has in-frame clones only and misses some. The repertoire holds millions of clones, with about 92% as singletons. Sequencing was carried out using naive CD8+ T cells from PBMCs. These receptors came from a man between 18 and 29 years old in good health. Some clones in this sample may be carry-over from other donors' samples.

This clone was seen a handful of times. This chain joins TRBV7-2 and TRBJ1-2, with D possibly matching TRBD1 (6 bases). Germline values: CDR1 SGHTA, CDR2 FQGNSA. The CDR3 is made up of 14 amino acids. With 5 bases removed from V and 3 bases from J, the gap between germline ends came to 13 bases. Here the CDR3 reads CASSLDRMDYGYTF. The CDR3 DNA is TGTGCCAGCAGCCTCGACAGGATGGACTATGGCTACACCTTC.

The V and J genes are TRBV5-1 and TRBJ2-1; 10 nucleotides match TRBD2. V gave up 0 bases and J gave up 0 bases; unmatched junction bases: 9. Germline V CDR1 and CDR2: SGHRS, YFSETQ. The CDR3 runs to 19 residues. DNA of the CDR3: TGCGCCAGCAGCTTGGTGGTCCTAGCGGGGGAGAGCTCCTACAATGAGCAGTTCTTC. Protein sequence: CASSLVVLAGESSYNEQFF.

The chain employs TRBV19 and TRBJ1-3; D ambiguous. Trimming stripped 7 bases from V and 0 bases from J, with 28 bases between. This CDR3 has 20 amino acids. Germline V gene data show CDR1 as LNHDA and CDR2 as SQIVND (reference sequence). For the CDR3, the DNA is TGTGCCAGTATGTTGAGTGGAAGGGTCTACGGCGCGGGCTCTGGAAACACCATATATTTT. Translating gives CASMLSGRVYGAGSGNTIYF.

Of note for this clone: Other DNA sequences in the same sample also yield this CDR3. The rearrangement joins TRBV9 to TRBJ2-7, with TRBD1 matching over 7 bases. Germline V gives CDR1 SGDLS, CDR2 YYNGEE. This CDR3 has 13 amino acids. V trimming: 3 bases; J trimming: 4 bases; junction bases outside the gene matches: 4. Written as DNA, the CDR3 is TGTGCCAGCAGCGCCGGGACAGTTTACGAGCAGTACTTC. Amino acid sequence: CASSAGTVYEQYF.

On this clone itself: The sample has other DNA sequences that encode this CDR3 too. This chain's CDR3 is CASSFGTAYEQYF. The CDR3 region has the DNA TGTGCCAGCAGCTTTGGGACCGCCTACGAGCAGTACTTC. The chain links TRBV11-2 to TRBJ2-7; D might be TRBD1 or TRBD2, each matching 5 bases. Germline assignment: CDR1 SGHAT and CDR2 FQNNGV. The V end lost 3 bases, the J end lost 2 bases, and 8 bases lay between the germline ends. CDR3 size: 13 residues.

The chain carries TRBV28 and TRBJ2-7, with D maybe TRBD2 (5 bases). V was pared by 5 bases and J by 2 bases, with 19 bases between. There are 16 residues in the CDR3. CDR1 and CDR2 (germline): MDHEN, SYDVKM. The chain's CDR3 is CASSPSGGPEPYEQYF. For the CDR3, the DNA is TGTGCCAGCAGTCCCTCTGGAGGACCCGAGCCCTACGAGCAGTACTTC.

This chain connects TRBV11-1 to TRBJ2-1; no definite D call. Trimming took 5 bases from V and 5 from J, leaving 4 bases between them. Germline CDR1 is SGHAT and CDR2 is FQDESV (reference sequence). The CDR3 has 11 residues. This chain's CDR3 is CASSVDNEQFF. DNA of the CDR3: TGTGCCAGCAGCGTAGACAATGAGCAGTTCTTC.

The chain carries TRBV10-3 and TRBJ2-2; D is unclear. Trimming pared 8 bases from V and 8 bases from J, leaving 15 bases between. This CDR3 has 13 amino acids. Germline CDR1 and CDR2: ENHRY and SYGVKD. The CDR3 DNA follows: TGTGCCATCCAGGACGTTAACCCGGGGGAGCTGTTTTTT. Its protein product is CAIQDVNPGELFF.

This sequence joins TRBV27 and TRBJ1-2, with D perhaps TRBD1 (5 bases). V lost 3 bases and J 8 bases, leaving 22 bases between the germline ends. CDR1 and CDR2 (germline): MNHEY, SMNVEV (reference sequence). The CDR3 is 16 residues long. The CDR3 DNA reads TGTGCCAGCAGTTTTGGGGTGGGCAGGAGTAGACAGGGCTACACCTTC. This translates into CASSFGVGRSRQGYTF.

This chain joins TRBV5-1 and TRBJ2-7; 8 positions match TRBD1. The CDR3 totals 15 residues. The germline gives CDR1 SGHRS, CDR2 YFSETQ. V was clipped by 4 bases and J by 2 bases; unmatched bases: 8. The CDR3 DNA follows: TGCGCCAGCAGCACCGCTCCGGGACAGGCCTACGAGCAGTACTTC. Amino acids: CASSTAPGQAYEQYF.

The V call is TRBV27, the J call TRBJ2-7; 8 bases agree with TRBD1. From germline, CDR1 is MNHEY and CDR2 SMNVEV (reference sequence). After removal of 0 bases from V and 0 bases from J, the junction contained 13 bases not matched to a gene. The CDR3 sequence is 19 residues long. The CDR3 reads CASSLSLAQGASFSYEQYF. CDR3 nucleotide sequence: TGTGCCAGCAGTTTATCGCTAGCGCAGGGGGCCTCTTTCTCCTACGAGCAGTACTTC.

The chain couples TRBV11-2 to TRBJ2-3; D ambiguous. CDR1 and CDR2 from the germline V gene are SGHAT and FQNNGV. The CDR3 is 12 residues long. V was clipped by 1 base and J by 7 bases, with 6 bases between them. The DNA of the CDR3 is TGTGCCAGCAGCTTAGGGGTAAATACGCAGTATTTT. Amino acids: CASSLGVNTQYF.

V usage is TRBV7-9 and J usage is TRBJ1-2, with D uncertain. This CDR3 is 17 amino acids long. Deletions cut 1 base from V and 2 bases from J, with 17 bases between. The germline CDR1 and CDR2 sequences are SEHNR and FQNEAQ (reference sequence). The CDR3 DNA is TGTGCCAGCAGCTTAGGTCCCCCAATGCGGCAGAACTATGGCTACACCTTC. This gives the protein CASSLGPPMRQNYGYTF.

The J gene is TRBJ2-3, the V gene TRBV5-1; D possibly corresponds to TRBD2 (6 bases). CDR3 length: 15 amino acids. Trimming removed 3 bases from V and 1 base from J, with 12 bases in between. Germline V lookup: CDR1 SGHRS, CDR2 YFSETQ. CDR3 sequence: CASSSWGGGTDTQYF. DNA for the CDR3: TGCGCCAGCAGCTCGTGGGGCGGGGGCACAGATACGCAGTATTTT.

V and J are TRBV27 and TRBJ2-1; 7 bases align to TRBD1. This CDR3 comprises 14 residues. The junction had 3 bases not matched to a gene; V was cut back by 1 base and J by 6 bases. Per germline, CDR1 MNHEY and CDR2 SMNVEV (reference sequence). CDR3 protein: CASSLFAGGNEQFF. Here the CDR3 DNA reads TGTGCCAGCAGTTTATTTGCAGGGGGCAATGAGCAGTTCTTC.

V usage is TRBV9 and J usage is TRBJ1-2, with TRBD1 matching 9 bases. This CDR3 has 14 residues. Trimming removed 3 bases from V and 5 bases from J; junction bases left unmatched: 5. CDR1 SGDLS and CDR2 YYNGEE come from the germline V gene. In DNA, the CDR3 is TGTGCCAGCAGCGCACAGGGGGCAGTTTATGGCTACACCTTC. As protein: CASSAQGAVYGYTF.

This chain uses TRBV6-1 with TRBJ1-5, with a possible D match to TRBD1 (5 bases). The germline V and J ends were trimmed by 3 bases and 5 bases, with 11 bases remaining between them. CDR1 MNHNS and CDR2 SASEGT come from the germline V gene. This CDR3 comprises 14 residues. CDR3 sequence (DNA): TGTGCCAGCAGTGACGACAGTCGCTATCAGCCCCAGCATTTT. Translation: CASSDDSRYQPQHF.

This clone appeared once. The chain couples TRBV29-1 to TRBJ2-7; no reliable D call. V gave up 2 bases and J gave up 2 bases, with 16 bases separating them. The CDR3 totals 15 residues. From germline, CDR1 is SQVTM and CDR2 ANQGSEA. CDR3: CSVEPLNSIAYEQYF. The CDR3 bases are TGCAGCGTTGAACCCCTGAACAGCATAGCCTACGAGCAGTACTTC.

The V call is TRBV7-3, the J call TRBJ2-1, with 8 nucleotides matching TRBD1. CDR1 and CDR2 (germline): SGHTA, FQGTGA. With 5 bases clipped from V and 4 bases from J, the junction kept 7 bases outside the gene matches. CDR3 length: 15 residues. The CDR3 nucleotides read TGTGCCAGCAGCGAGAGACAGGGGCGATACAATGAGCAGTTCTTC. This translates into CASSERQGRYNEQFF.

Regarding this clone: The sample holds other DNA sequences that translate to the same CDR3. The CDR3 reads CASSLKGRGYGYTF. CDR3 nucleotides: TGTGCCAGCAGTCTAAAGGGTAGAGGGTATGGCTACACCTTC. This chain links TRBV27 with TRBJ1-2; D gene uncertain. This CDR3 is built from 14 residues. Trimming shortened V by 5 bases and J by 5 bases, and 15 bases separated the two germline ends. Germline V lookup: CDR1 MNHEY, CDR2 SMNVEV (reference sequence).